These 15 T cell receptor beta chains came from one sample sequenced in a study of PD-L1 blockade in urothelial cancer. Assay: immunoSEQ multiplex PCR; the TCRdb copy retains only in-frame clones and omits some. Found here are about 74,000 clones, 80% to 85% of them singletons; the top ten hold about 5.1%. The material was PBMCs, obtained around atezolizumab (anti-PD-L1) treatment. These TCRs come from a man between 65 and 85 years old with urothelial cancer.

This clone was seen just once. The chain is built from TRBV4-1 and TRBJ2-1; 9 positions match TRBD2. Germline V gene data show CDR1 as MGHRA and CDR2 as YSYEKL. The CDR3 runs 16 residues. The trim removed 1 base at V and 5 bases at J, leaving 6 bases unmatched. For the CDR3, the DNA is TGCGCCAGCAGCCAAGGGACTAGCGCCGCCCACAATGAGCAGTTCTTC. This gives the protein CASSQGTSAAHNEQFF.

The CDR3 is CSVAREATQYF. DNA of the CDR3: TGCAGCGTTGCTAGAGAGGCGACCCAGTACTTC. The chain couples TRBV29-1 to TRBJ2-5; D remains ambiguous. The CDR3 spans 11 residues. Germline assignment: CDR1 SQVTM and CDR2 ANQGSEA. Trimming pared 4 bases from V and 7 bases from J, leaving 10 bases between.

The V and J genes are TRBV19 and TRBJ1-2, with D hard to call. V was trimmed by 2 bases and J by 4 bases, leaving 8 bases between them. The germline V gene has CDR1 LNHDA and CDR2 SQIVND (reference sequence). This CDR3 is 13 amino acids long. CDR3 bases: TGTGCCAGTAGTATAAGAGGGTCCTATGGCTACACCTTC. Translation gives CASSIRGSYGYTF.

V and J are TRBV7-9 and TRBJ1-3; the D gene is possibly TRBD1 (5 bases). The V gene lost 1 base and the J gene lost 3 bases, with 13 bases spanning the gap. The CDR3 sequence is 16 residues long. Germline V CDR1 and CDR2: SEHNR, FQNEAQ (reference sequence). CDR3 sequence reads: CASSLDGGTGGNTIYF. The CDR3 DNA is TGTGCCAGCAGCTTAGACGGGGGTACGGGTGGAAACACCATATATTTT.

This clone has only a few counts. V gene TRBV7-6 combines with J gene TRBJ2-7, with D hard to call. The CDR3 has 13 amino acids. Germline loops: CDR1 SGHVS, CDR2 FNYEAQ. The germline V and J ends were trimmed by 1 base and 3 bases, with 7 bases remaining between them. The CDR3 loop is CASSLDLYYEQYF. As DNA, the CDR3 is TGTGCCAGCAGCTTAGATCTATACTACGAGCAGTACTTC.

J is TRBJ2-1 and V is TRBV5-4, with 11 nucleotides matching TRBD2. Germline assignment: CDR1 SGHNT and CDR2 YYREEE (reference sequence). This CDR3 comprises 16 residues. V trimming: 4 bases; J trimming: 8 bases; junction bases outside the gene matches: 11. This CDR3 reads CASSRHTSGSVDEQFF. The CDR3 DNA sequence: TGTGCCAGCAGCCGCCACACTAGCGGGAGCGTCGATGAGCAGTTCTTC. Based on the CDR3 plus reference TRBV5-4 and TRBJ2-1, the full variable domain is ETGVTQSPTHLIKTRGQQVTLRCSSQSGHNTVSWYQQALGQGPQFIFQYYREEENGRGNFPPRFSGLQFPNYSSELNVNALELDDSALYLCASSRHTSGSVDEQFFGPGTRLTVL.

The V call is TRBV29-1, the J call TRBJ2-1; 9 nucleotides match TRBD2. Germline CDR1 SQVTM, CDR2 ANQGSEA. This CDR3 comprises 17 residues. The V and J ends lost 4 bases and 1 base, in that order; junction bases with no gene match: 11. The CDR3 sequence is CSVVRLAGLNSYNEQFF. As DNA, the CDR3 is TGCAGCGTTGTCAGGCTAGCGGGACTTAATTCCTACAATGAGCAGTTCTTC.

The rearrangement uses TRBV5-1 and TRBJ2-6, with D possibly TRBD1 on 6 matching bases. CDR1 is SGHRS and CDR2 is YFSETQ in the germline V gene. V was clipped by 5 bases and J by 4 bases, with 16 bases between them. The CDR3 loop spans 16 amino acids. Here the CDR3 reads CASRPGPGTGANVLTF. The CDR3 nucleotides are TGCGCCAGCAGGCCGGGGCCCGGGACAGGGGCCAACGTCCTGACTTTC.

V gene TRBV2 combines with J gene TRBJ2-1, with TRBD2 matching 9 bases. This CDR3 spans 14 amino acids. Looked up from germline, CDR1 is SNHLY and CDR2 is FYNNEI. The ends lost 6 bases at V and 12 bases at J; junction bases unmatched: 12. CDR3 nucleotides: TGTGCCAGCAGGGTGACTAGCGGTCAGGAGGGGCAGTTCTTC. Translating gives CASRVTSGQEGQFF.

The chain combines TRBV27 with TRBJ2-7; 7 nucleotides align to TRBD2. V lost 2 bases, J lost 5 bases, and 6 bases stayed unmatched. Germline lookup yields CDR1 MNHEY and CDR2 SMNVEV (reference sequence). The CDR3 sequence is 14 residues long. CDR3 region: CASSLRPSGNEQYF. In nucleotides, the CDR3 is TGTGCCAGCAGTTTAAGGCCTAGCGGCAACGAGCAGTACTTC.

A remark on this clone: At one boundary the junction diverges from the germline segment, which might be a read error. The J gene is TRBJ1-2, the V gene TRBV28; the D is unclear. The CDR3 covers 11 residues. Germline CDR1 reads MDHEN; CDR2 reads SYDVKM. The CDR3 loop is CASSLEYGYTF. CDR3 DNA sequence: TGTGCCAGCAGTCTCGAGTATGGTTACACCTTC.

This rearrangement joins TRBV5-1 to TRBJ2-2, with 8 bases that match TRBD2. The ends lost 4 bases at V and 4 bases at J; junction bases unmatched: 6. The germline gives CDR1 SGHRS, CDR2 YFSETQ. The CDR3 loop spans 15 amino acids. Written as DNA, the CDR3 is TGCGCCAGCAGCCCGGGGGGGCCGGGCACCGGGGAGCTGTTTTTT. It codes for CASSPGGPGTGELFF.

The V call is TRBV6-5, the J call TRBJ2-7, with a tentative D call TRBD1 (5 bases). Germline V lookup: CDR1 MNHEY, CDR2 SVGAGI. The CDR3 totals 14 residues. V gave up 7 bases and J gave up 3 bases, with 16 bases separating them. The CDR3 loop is CASTKGSGFYEQYF. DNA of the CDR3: TGTGCCAGCACTAAGGGGTCAGGGTTCTACGAGCAGTACTTC.

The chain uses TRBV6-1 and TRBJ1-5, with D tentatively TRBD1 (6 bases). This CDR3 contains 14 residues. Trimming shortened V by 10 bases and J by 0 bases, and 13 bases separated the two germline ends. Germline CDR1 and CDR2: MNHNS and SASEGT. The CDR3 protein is CATYRVNSNQPQHF. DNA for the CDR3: TGTGCCACTTACAGGGTCAATAGCAATCAGCCCCAGCATTTT.

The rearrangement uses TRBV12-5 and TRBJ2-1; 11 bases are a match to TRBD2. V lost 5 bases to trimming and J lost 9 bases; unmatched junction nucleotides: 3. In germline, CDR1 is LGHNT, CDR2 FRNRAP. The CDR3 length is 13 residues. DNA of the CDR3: TGTGCTAGTGGTCTAGCGGGAGGAGGTGAGCAGTTCTTC. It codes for CASGLAGGGEQFF.